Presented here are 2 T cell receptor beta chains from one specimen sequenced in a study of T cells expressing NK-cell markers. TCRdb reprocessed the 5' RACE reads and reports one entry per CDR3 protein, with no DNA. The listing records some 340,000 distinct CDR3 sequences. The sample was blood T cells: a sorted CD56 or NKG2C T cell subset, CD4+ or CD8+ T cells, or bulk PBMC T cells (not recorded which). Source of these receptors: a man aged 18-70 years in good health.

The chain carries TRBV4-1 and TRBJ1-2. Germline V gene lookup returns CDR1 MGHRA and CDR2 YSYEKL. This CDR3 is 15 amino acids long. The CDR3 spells CASSQGYSSNYGYTF.

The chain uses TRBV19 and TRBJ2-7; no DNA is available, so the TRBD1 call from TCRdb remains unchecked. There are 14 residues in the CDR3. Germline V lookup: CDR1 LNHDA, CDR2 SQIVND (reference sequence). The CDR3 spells CASSIRDGAYEQYF.